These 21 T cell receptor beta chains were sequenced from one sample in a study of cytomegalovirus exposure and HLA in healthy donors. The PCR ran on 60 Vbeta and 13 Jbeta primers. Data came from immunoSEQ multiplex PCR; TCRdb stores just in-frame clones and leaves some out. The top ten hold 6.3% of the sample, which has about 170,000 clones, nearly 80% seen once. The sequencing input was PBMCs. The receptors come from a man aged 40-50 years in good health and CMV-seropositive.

CDR3 amino acids: CASSTGANSYEQYF. The DNA of the CDR3 is TGTGCCAGCAGTACAGGGGCGAACTCCTACGAGCAGTACTTC. The chain has TRBV7-3 and TRBJ2-7, with 7 bases that match TRBD1. Germline V gene sequence: CDR1 SGHTA, CDR2 FQGTGA. Trimming at V came to 6 bases and at J to 0 bases, leaving 5 bases not matched to a gene. The CDR3 consists of 14 residues.

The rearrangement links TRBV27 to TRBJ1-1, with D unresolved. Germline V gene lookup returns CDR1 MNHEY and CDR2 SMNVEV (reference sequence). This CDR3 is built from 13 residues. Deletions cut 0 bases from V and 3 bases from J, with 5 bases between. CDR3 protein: CASSLSRHTEAFF. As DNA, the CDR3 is TGTGCCAGCAGTTTATCCAGGCACACTGAAGCTTTCTTT.

In DNA form, the CDR3 reads TGCAGCGTTGGACTAGCGGGAGGGCTCGATACGCAGTATTTT. Protein product: CSVGLAGGLDTQYF. The J gene is TRBJ2-3, the V gene TRBV29-1, with TRBD2 identical over 14 bases. Trimming cost V 4 bases and J 6 bases; bases outside gene matches: 3. Germline V CDR1 and CDR2: SQVTM, ANQGSEA. This CDR3 spans 14 amino acids.

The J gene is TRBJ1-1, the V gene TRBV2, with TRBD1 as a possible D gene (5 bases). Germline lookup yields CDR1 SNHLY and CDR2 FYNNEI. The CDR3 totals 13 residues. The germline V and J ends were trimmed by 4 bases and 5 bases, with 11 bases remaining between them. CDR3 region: CASSGGVWTEAFF. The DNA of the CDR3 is TGTGCCAGCAGTGGGGGGGTTTGGACTGAAGCTTTCTTT.

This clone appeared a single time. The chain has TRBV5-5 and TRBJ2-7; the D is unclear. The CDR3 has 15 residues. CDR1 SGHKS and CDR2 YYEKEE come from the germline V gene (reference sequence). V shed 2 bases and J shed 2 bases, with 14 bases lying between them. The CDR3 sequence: CASSFQRSITYEQYF. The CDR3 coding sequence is TGTGCCAGCAGCTTCCAGCGAAGTATCACCTACGAGCAGTACTTC.

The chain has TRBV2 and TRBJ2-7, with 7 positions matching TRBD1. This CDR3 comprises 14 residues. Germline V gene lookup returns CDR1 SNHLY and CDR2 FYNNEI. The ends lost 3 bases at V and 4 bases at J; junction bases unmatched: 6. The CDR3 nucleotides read TGTGCCAGCAGTGATTCAGGGGGAAATTACGAGCAGTACTTC. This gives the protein CASSDSGGNYEQYF.

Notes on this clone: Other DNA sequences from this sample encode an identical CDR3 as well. CDR3: CASSFSGSSYNEQFF. The CDR3 DNA reads TGTGCCAGCAGCTTCTCCGGGAGCTCCTACAATGAGCAGTTCTTC. This rearrangement joins TRBV7-3 to TRBJ2-1; perhaps TRBD2 as D (6 bases). The V and J ends lost 3 bases and 0 bases respectively, with 9 bases between them. Looked up from germline, CDR1 is SGHTA and CDR2 is FQGTGA. CDR3 length: 15 residues.

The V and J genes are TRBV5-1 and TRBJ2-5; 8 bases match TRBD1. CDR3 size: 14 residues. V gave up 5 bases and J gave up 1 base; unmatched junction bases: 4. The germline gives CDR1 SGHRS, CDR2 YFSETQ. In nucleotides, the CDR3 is TGCGCCAGCAGTGGGACAGGCCCCCAAGAGACCCAGTACTTC. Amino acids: CASSGTGPQETQYF.

CDR3: CASSAGSIGETQYF. CDR3 bases: TGCGCCAGCAGCGCGGGAAGTATAGGGGAGACCCAGTACTTC. The J gene is TRBJ2-5, the V gene TRBV5-1, with D maybe TRBD2 (6 bases). The length of the CDR3 is 14 residues. Germline lookup yields CDR1 SGHRS and CDR2 YFSETQ. Trimming took off 4 bases at V and 5 bases at J, with 15 bases between the two ends.

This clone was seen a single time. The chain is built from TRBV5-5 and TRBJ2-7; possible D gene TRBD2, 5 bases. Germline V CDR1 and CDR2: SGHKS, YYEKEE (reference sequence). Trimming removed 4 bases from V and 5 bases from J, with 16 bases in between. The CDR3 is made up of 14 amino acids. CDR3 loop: CASSGLGGRNEQYF. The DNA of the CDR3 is TGTGCCAGCAGCGGATTAGGTGGGAGAAACGAGCAGTACTTC.

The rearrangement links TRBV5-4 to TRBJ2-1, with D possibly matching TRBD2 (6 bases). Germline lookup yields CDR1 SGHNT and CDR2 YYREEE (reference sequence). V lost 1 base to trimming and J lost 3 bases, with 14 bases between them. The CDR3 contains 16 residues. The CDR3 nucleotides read TGTGCCAGCAGCTTGTGGGGCGGGACCCACTACAATGAGCAGTTCTTC. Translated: CASSLWGGTHYNEQFF.

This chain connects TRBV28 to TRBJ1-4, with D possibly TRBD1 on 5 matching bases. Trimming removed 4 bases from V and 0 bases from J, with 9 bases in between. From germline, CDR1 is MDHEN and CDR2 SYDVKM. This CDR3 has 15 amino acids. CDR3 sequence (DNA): TGTGCCAGCAGTTCCCCAGGGACAACTAATGAAAAACTGTTTTTT. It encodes CASSSPGTTNEKLFF.

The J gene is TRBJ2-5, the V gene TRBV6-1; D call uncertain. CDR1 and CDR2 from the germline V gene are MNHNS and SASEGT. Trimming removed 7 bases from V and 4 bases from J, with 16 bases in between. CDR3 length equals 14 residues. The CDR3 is CASKPGPELETQYF. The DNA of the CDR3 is TGTGCCAGCAAACCGGGTCCTGAGTTAGAGACCCAGTACTTC.

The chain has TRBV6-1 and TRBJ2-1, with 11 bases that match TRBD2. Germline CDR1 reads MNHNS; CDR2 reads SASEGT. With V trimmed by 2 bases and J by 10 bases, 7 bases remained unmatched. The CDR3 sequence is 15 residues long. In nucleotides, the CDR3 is TGTGCCAGCAGTGAATATGGACTAGCGGGTCTGGAGCAGTTCTTC. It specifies CASSEYGLAGLEQFF.

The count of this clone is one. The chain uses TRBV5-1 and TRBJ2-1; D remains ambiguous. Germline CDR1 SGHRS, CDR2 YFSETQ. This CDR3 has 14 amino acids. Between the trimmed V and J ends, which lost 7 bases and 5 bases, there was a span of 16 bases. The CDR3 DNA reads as TGCGCCAGCCAAACAACGACTTATGACAATGAGCAGTTCTTC. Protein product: CASQTTTYDNEQFF.

The CDR3: CASSPTSGRVPYEQYF. CDR3 nucleotides: TGTGCCAGCAGCCCAACTAGTGGGAGAGTACCATACGAGCAGTACTTC. V is TRBV7-8 and J is TRBJ2-7; perhaps TRBD2 as D (5 bases). Between the trimmed V and J ends, which lost 5 bases and 4 bases, there was a span of 21 bases. The CDR3 has 16 residues. CDR1 is SGHVS, CDR2 FQNEAQ, per germline.

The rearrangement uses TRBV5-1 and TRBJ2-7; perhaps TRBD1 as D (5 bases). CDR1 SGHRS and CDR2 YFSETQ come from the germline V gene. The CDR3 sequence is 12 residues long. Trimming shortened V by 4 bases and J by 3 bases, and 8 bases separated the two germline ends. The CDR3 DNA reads TGCGCCAGCAGCCCGGACATCTACGAGCAGTACTTC. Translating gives CASSPDIYEQYF. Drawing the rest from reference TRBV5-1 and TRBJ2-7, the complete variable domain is KAGVTQTPRYLIKTRGQQVTLSCSPISGHRSVSWYQQTPGQGLQFLFEYFSETQRNKGNFPGRFSGRQFSNSRSEMNVSTLELGDSALYLCASSPDIYEQYFGPGTRLTVT.

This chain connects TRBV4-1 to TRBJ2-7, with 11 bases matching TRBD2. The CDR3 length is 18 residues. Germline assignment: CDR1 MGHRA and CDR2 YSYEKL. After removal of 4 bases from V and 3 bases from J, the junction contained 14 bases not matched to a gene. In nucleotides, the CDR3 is TGCGCCAGCAGCCTCGGGGGGCTAGCGGGAGGCCCACGCTACGAGCAGTACTTC. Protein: CASSLGGLAGGPRYEQYF.

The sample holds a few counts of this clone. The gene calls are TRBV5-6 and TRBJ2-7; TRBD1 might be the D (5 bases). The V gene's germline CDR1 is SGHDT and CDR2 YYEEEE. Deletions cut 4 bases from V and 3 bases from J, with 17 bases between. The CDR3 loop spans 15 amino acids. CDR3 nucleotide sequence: TGTGCCAGCAGCGGCGGAGCCAGGGAACTCTACGAGCAGTACTTC. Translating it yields CASSGGARELYEQYF.

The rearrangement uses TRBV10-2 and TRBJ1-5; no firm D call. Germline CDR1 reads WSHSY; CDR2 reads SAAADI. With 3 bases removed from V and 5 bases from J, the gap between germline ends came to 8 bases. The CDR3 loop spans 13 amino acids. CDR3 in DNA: TGCGCCAGCAGTGACTACGGAGATCAGCCCCAGCATTTT. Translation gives CASSDYGDQPQHF.

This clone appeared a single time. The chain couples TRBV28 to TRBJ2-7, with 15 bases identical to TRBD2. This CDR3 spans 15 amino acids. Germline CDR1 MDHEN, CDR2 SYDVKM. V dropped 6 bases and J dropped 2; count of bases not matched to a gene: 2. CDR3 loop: CASSGLAGGAYEQYF. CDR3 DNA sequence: TGTGCCAGCAGCGGACTAGCGGGAGGGGCCTACGAGCAGTACTTC.